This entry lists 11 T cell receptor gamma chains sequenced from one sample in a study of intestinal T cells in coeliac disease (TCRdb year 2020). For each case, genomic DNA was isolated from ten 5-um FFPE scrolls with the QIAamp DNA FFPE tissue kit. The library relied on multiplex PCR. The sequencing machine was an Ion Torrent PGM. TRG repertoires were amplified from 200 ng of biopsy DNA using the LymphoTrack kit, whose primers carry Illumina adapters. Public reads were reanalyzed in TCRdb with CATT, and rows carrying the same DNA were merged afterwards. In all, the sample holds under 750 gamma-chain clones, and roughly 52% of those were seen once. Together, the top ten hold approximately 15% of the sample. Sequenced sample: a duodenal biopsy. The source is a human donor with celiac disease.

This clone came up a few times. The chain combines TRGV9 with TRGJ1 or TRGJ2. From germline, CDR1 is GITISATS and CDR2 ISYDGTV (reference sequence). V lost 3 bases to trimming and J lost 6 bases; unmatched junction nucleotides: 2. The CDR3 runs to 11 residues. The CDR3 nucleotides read TGTGCCTTGTGGGAGTCTTATAAGAAACTCTTT. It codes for CALWESYKKLF.

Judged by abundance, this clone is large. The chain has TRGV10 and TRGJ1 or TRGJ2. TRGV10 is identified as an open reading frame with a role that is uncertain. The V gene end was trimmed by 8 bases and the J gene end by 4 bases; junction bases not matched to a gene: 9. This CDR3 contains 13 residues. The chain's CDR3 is CAAWVLGYYKKLF. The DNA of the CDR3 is TGTGCTGCGTGGGTCCTAGGGTATTATAAGAAACTCTTT.

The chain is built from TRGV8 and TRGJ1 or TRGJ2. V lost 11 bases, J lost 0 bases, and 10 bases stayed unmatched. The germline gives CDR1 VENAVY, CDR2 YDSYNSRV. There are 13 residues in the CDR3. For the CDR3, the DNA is TGTGCCAGGGGGGGGCCGAATTATTATAAGAAACTCTTT. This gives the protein CARGGPNYYKKLF.

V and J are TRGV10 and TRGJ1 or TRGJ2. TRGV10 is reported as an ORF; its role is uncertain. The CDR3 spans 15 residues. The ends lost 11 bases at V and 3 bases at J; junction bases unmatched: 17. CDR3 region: CAASGFPLIYYKKLF. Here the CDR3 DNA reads TGTGCTGCGAGTGGATTCCCCCTAATTTATTATAAGAAACTCTTT.

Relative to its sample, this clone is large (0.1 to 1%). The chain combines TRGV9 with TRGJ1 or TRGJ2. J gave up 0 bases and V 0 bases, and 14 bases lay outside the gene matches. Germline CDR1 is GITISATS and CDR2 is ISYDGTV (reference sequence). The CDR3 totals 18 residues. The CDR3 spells CALWEVITRHSNYYKKLF. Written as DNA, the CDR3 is TGTGCCTTGTGGGAGGTGATCACTAGGCATTCGAATTATTATAAGAAACTCTTT.

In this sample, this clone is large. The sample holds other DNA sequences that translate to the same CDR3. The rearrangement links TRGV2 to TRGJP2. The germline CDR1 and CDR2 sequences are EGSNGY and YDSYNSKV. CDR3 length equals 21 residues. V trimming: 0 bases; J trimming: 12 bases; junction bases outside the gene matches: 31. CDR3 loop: CATWDGPLNRGEKVGIGIKTF. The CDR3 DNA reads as TGTGCCACCTGGGACGGGCCGCTTAATCGGGGAGAGAAGGTCGGCATTGGGATCAAGACGTTT.

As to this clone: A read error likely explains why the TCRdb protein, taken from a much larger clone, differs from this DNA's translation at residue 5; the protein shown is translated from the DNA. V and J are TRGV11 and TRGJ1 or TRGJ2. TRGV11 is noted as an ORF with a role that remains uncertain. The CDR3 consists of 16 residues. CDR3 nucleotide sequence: TGTGCCTGCTGGACTAGGCACTCCGATAATTATTATAAGAAACTCTTT. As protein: CACWTRHSDNYYKKLF.

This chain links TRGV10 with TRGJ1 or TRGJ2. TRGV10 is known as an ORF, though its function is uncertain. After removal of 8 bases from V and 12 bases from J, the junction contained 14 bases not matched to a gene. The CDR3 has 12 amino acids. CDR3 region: CAAWDYNIMKLF. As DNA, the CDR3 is TGTGCTGCGTGGGATTATAATATAATGAAACTCTTT.

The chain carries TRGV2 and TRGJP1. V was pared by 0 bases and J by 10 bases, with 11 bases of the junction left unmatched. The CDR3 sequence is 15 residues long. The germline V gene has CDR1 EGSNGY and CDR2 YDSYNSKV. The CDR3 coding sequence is TGTGCCACCTGGGACGGGCAGATTATGGTTTGGTTCAAGATATTT. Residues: CATWDGQIMVWFKIF.

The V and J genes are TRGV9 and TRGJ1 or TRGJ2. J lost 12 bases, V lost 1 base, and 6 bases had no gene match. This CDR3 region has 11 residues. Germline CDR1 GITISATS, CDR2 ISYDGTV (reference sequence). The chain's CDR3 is CALWEVPWKLF. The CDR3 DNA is TGTGCCTTGTGGGAGGTCCCCTGGAAACTCTTT.

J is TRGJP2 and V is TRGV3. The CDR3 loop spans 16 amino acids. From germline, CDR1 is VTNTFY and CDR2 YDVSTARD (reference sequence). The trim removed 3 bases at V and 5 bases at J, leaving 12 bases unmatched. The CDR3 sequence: CATWDAFIVSDWIKTF. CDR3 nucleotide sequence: TGTGCCACCTGGGACGCCTTTATAGTCAGTGATTGGATCAAGACGTTT.